These 15 T cell receptor beta chains came from one sample sequenced in a study of blood T cell repertoires in COVID-19. Profiled with immunoSEQ multiplex PCR; TCRdb holds only in-frame clones, not every one. Among some 180,000 clones, around 76% were seen once, and the ten largest hold around 7.8%. The material sequenced was peripheral blood. These receptor sequences come from a woman aged 55 to 70 with COVID-19, enrolled during active disease.

This chain links TRBV25-1 with TRBJ2-2; 7 bases fit TRBD1. Germline loops: CDR1 MGHDK, CDR2 SYGVNS. Germline trimming cut 8 bases from V and 5 bases from J; bases unmatched to any gene: 8. The length of the CDR3 is 14 residues. The CDR3 sequence: CASRRGGYTGELFF. DNA of the CDR3: TGTGCCAGCCGGAGAGGGGGCTATACCGGGGAGCTGTTTTTT.

V is TRBV2 and J is TRBJ2-2, with 8 bases that match TRBD1. The CDR3 has 14 residues. The germline gives CDR1 SNHLY, CDR2 FYNNEI. The V segment lost 7 bases and the J segment 3 bases; nucleotides outside the gene matches: 4. The CDR3 nucleotides read TGTGCCAGCACTGGGACAGGAGACACCGGGGAGCTGTTTTTT. Translated: CASTGTGDTGELFF.

The chain combines TRBV19 with TRBJ1-5; the match to TRBD1 covers 9 bases. J was trimmed by 6 bases and V by 2 bases; bases with no gene match: 8. From germline, CDR1 is LNHDA and CDR2 SQIVND (reference sequence). The CDR3 spans 16 residues. The CDR3 reads CASSIRGQGLAQPQHF. CDR3 sequence (DNA): TGTGCCAGTAGTATAAGAGGACAGGGGCTTGCTCAGCCCCAGCATTTT.

The chain is built from TRBV19 and TRBJ2-1; the D is unclear. The V end was cut by 4 bases, the J end by 2 bases, with 12 bases between. The CDR3 is made up of 15 amino acids. Per the germline V gene, CDR1 is LNHDA and CDR2 is SQIVND (reference sequence). The chain's CDR3 is CASSTPRRPYNEQFF. The CDR3 region has the DNA TGTGCCAGTAGTACCCCCCGGCGGCCCTACAATGAGCAGTTCTTC.

The chain recombines TRBV10-1 with TRBJ2-1, with 13 bases fitting TRBD2. Germline-derived CDR1 and CDR2 are WNHNN and SYGVQD (reference sequence). The CDR3 spans 16 residues. Trimming at V came to 0 bases and at J to 6 bases, leaving 2 bases not matched to a gene. CDR3 sequence (DNA): TGCGCCAGCAGTGAGTCGGGACTAGCGGGGATCAATGAGCAGTTCTTC. Its protein product is CASSESGLAGINEQFF.

V gene TRBV9 combines with J gene TRBJ2-1; D is undetermined. Trimming removed 0 bases from V and 7 bases from J, with 8 bases in between. CDR3 length: 13 residues. Per the germline V gene, CDR1 is SGDLS and CDR2 is YYNGEE. CDR3 amino acids: CASSVVGPNEQFF. In DNA, the CDR3 is TGTGCCAGCAGCGTAGTTGGCCCAAATGAGCAGTTCTTC. Using reference TRBV9 and TRBJ2-1 for the parts outside the CDR3, the full variable domain is DSGVTQTPKHLITATGQRVTLRCSPRSGDLSVYWYQQSLDQGLQFLIQYYNGEERAKGNILERFSAQQFPDLHSELNLSSLELGDSALYFCASSVVGPNEQFFGPGTRLTVL.

This chain links TRBV7-9 with TRBJ2-5; 10 bases are a match to TRBD1. Germline CDR1 reads SEHNR; CDR2 reads FQNEAQ (reference sequence). The CDR3 has 15 amino acids. The V segment lost 4 bases and the J segment 4 bases; nucleotides outside the gene matches: 6. As DNA, the CDR3 is TGTGCCAGCAGCTCGGACAGGGGGTCGGGAGAGACCCAGTACTTC. As protein: CASSSDRGSGETQYF.

CDR3 sequence: CASSIPGQQNTEAFF. The CDR3, as DNA: TGTGCCAGCAGCATTCCCGGACAGCAGAACACTGAAGCTTTCTTT. The rearrangement uses TRBV5-4 and TRBJ1-1; D possibly corresponds to TRBD1 (6 bases). Germline values: CDR1 SGHNT, CDR2 YYREEE (reference sequence). V gave up 4 bases and J gave up 1 base, with 14 bases separating them. The CDR3 totals 15 residues.

The rearrangement uses TRBV5-1 and TRBJ1-4, with a weak D call TRBD1 (6 bases). With 1 base removed from V and 8 bases from J, the gap between germline ends came to 15 bases. In germline, CDR1 is SGHRS, CDR2 YFSETQ. This CDR3 has 15 amino acids. CDR3 sequence: CASSLSGQRGEKLFF. The CDR3 nucleotides read TGCGCCAGCAGCTTGTCCGGACAGAGAGGGGAAAAACTGTTTTTT.

The CDR3 reads CASSSLTGLDTGELFF. Here the CDR3 DNA reads TGTGCCAGCAGTTCTTTGACAGGATTAGATACCGGGGAGCTGTTTTTT. The J gene is TRBJ2-2, the V gene TRBV27; TRBD1 is a possible D gene (6 bases). The CDR3 has 16 amino acids. V dropped 4 bases and J dropped 5 bases, with 17 bases sitting between them. Germline values: CDR1 MNHEY, CDR2 SMNVEV (reference sequence).

The V and J genes are TRBV24-1 and TRBJ1-1; tentatively, D is TRBD1 (6 bases). This CDR3 has 13 amino acids. The germline V gene encodes CDR1 KGHDR and CDR2 SFDVKD. The germline V and J ends were trimmed by 5 bases and 4 bases, with 10 bases remaining between them. The CDR3 DNA reads as TGTGCCACCAGTGGGGTCAGGGGCACTGAAGCTTTCTTT. Translated: CATSGVRGTEAFF.

The chain joins TRBV19 to TRBJ2-1; 8 bases fit TRBD1. This CDR3 has 14 amino acids. After removal of 6 bases from V and 6 bases from J, the junction contained 7 bases not matched to a gene. The germline V gene encodes CDR1 LNHDA and CDR2 SQIVND (reference sequence). CDR3: CASRTGGSFNEQFF. The CDR3 DNA sequence: TGTGCCAGTAGAACAGGGGGTAGTTTCAATGAGCAGTTCTTC.

This chain links TRBV5-4 with TRBJ2-5; 8 bases match TRBD2. The CDR3 sequence is 16 residues long. V was pared by 0 bases and J by 3 bases, with 7 bases of the junction left unmatched. Germline values: CDR1 SGHNT, CDR2 YYREEE (reference sequence). CDR3 DNA sequence: TGTGCCAGCAGCTTGGCGCTAGCGGGTATGAAAGAGACCCAGTACTTC. Protein product: CASSLALAGMKETQYF.

This chain links TRBV5-5 with TRBJ2-7, with 9 bases aligning to TRBD1. After removal of 2 bases from V and 5 bases from J, the junction contained 11 bases not matched to a gene. CDR3 size: 16 residues. The germline V gene encodes CDR1 SGHKS and CDR2 YYEKEE (reference sequence). CDR3 bases: TGTGCCAGCAGCTTTGGAGGGACAGGGTTTTTGAACGAGCAGTACGTC. It is translated as CASSFGGTGFLNEQYV.

The chain couples TRBV6-5 to TRBJ2-2, with 8 positions matching TRBD1. The CDR3 is 15 amino acids. Trimming at V came to 6 bases and at J to 1 base, leaving 4 bases not matched to a gene. Germline V CDR1 and CDR2: MNHEY, SVGAGI. The DNA of the CDR3 is TGTGCCAGCAGAACCGGGACAGGGAACACCGGGGAGCTGTTTTTT. This encodes CASRTGTGNTGELFF.